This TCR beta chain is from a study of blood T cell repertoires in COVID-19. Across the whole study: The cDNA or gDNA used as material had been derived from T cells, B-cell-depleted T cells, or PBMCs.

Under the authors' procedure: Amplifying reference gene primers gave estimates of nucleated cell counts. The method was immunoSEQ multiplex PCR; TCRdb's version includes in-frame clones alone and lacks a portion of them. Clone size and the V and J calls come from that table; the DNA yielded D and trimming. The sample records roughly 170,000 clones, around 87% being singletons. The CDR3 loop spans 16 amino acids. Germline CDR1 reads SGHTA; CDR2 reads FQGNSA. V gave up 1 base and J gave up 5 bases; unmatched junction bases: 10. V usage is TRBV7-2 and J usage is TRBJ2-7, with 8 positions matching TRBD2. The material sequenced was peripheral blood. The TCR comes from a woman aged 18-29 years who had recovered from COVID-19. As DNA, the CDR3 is TGTGCCAGCAGCTTAGGAAGGACTAGCAGGAGGGACGAGCAGTACTTC. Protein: CASSLGRTSRRDEQYF.